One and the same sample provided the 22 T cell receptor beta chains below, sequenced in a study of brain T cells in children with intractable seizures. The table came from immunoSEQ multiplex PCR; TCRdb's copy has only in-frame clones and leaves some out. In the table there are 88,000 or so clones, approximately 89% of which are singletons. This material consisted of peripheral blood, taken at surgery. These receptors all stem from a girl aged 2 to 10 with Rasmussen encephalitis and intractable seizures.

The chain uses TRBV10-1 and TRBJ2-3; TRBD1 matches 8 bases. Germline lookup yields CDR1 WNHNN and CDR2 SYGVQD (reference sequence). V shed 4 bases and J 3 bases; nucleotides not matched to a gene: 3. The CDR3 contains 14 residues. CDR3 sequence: CASSADRGTDTQYF. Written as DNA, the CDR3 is TGCGCCAGCAGTGCTGACAGGGGAACAGATACGCAGTATTTT.

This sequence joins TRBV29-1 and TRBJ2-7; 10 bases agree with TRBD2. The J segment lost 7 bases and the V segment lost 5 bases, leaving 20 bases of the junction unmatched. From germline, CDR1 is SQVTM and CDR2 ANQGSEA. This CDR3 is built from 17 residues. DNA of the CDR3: TGCAGCGTTTACAGGTCTAGCGGGAGAATGGGAGGGGGGGAGCAGTACTTC. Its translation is CSVYRSSGRMGGGEQYF.

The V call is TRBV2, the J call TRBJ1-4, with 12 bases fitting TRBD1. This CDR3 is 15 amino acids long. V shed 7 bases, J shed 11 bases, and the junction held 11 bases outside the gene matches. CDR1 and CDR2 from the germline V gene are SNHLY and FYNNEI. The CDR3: CASITGGTGGDKLFF. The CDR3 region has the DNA TGTGCCAGCATAACGGGAGGGACAGGGGGCGACAAACTGTTTTTT.

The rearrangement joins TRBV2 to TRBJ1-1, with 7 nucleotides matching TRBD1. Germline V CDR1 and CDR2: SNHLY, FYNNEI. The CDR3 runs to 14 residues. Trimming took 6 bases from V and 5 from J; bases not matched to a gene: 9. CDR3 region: CASSERGRRTEAFF. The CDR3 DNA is TGTGCCAGCAGCGAAAGGGGGCGGCGGACTGAAGCTTTCTTT.

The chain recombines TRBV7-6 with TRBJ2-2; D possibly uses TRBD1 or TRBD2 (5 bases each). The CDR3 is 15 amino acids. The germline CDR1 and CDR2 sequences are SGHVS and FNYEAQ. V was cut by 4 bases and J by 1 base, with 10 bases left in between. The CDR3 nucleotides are TGTGCCAGCAGCTGGGGGACGGAGAACACCGGGGAGCTGTTTTTT. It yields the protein CASSWGTENTGELFF.

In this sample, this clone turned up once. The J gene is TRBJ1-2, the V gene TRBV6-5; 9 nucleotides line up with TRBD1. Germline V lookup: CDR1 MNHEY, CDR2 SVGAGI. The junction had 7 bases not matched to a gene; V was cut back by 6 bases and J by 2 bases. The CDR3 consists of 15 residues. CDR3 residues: CASRTTGQGNYGYTF. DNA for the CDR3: TGTGCCAGCAGGACAACTGGACAGGGGAACTATGGCTACACCTTC.

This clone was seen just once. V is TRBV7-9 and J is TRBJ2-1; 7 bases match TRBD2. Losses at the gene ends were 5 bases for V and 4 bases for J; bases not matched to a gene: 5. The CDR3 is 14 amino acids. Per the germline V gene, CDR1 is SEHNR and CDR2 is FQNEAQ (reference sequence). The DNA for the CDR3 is TGTGCCAGCAGCCCCGGGACTACATACAATGAGCAGTTCTTC. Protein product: CASSPGTTYNEQFF. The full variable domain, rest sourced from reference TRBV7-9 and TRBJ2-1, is DTGVSQNPRHKITKRGQNVTFRCDPISEHNRLYWYRQTLGQGPEFLTYFQNEAQLEKSRLLSDRFSAERPKGSFSTLEIQRTEQGDSAMYLCASSPGTTYNEQFFGPGTRLTVL.

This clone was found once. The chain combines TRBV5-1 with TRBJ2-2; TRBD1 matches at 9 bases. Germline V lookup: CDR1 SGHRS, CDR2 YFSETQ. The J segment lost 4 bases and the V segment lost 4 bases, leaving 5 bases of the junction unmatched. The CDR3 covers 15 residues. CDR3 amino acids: CASSTGTGSTGELFF. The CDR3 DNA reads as TGCGCCAGCAGCACCGGGACAGGGTCCACCGGGGAGCTGTTTTTT. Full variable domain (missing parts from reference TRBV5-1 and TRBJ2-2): KAGVTQTPRYLIKTRGQQVTLSCSPISGHRSVSWYQQTPGQGLQFLFEYFSETQRNKGNFPGRFSGRQFSNSRSEMNVSTLELGDSALYLCASSTGTGSTGELFFGEGSRLTVL.

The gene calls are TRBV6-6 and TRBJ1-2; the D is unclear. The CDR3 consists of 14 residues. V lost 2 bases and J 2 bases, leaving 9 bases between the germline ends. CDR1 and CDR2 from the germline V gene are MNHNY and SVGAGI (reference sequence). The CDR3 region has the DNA TGTGCCAGCAGTTACGGTTCCGGAAACTATGGCTACACCTTC. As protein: CASSYGSGNYGYTF.

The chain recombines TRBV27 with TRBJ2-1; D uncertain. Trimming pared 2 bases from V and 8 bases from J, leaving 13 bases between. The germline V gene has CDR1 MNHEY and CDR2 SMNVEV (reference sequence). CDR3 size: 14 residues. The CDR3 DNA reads TGTGCCAGCAGTTTAAAACCGAATCACTATGAGCAGTTCTTC. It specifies CASSLKPNHYEQFF.

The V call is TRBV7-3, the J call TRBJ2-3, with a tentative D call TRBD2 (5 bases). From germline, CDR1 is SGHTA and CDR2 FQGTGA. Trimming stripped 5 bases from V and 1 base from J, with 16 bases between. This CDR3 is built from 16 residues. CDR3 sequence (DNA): TGTGCCAGCAGCCCTAGTTCTAGCAGAGGCACAGATACGCAGTATTTT. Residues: CASSPSSSRGTDTQYF.

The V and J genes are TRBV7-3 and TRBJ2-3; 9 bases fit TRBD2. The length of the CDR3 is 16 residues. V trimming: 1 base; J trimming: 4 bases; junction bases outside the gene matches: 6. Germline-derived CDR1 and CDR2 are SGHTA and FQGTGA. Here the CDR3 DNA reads TGTGCCAGCAGCTTAATAGCGGGGGAGGAATCAGATACGCAGTATTTT. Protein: CASSLIAGEESDTQYF. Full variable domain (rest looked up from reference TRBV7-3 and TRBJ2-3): GAGVSQTPSNKVTEKGKYVELRCDPISGHTALYWYRQSLGQGPEFLIYFQGTGAADDSGLPNDRFFAVRPEGSVSTLKIQRTERGDSAVYLCASSLIAGEESDTQYFGPGTRLTVL.

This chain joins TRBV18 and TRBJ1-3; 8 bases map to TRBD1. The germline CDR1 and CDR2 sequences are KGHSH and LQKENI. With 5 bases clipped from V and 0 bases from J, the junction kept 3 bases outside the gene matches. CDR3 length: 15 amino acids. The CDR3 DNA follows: TGTGCCAGCTCAGGGGACAGGACCTCTGGAAACACCATATATTTT. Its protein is CASSGDRTSGNTIYF.

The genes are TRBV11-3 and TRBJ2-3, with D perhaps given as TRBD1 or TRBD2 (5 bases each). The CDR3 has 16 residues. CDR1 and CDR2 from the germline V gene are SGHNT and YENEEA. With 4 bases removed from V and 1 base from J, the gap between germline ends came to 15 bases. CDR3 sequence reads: CASSSSLRGRTDTQYF. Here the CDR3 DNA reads TGTGCCAGCAGCTCCTCGTTGAGGGGCCGCACAGATACGCAGTATTTT.

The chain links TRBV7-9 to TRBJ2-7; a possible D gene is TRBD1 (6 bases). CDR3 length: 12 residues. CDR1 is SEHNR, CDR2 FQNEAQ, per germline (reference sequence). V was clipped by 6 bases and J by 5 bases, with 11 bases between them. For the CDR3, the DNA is TGTGCCAGCAGGCACAACAGGGACGAGCAGTACTTC. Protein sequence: CASRHNRDEQYF. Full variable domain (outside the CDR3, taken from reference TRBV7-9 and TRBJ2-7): DTGVSQNPRHKITKRGQNVTFRCDPISEHNRLYWYRQTLGQGPEFLTYFQNEAQLEKSRLLSDRFSAERPKGSFSTLEIQRTEQGDSAMYLCASRHNRDEQYFGPGTRLTVT.

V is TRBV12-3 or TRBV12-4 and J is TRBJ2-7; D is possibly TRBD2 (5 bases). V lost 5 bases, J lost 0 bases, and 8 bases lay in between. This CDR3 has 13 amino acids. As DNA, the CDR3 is TGTGCCAGCAGTCGAGGGAGCTCCTACGAGCAGTACTTC. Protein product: CASSRGSSYEQYF.

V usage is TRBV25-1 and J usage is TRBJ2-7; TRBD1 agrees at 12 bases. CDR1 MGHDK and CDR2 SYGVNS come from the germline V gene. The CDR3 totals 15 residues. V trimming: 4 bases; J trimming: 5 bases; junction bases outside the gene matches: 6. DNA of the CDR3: TGTGCCAGCAGTGTATCCGGGACAGGGGGCGACGAGCAGTACTTC. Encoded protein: CASSVSGTGGDEQYF.

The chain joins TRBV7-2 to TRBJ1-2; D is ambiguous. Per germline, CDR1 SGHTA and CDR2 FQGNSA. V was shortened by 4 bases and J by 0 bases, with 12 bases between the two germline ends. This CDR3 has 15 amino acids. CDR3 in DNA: TGTGCCAGCAGCTCCCCCAGTGGAGCTAACTATGGCTACACCTTC. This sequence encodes CASSSPSGANYGYTF.

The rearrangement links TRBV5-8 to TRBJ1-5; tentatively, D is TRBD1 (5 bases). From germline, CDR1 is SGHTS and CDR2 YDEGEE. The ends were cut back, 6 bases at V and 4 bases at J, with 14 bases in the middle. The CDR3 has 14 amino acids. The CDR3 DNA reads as TGTGCCAGCAACCCGGGACGCCATAATCAGCCCCAGCATTTT. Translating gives CASNPGRHNQPQHF. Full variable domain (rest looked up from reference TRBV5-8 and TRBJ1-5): EAGVTQSPTHLIKTRGQQATLRCSPISGHTSVYWYQQALGLGLQFLLWYDEGEERNRGNFPPRFSGRQFPNYSSELNVNALELEDSALYLCASNPGRHNQPQHFGDGTRLSIL.

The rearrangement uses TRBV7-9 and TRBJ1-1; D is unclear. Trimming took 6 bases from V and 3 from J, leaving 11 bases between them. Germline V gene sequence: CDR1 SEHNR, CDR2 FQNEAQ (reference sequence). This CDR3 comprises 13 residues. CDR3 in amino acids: CASSFQDHTEAFF. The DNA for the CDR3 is TGTGCCAGCAGTTTCCAGGACCACACTGAAGCTTTCTTT. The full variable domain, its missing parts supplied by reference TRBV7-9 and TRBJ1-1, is DTGVSQNPRHKITKRGQNVTFRCDPISEHNRLYWYRQTLGQGPEFLTYFQNEAQLEKSRLLSDRFSAERPKGSFSTLEIQRTEQGDSAMYLCASSFQDHTEAFFGQGTRLTVV.

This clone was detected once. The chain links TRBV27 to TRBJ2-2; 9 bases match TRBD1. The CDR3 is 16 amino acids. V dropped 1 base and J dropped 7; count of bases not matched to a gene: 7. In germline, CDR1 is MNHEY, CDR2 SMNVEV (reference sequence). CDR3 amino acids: CASSLFPTGGGGELFF. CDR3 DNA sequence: TGTGCCAGCAGTTTATTTCCGACAGGGGGGGGCGGGGAGCTGTTTTTT.

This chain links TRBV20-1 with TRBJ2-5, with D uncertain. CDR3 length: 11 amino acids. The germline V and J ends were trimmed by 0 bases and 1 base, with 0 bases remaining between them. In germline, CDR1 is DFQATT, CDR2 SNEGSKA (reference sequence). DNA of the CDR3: TGCAGTGCTAGAGACCAAGAGACCCAGTACTTC. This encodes CSARDQETQYF.